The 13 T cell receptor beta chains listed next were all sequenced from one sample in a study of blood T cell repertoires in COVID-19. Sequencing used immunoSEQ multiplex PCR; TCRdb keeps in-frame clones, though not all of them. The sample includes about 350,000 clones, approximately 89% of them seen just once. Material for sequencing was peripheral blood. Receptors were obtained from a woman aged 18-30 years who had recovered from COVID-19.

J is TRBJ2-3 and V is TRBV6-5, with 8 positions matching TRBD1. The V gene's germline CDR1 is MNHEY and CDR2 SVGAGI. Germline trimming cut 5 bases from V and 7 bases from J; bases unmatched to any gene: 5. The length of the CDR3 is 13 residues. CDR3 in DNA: TGTGCCAGCAGTAAATCAGGGGGCTATACGCAGTATTTT. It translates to CASSKSGGYTQYF.

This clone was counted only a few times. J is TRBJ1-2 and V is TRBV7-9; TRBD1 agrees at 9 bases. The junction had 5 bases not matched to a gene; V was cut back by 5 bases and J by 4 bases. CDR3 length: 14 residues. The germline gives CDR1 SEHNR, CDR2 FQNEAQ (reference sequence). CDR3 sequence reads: CASSRQGDVYGYTF. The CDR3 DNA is TGTGCCAGCAGCCGACAGGGGGACGTCTATGGCTACACCTTC.

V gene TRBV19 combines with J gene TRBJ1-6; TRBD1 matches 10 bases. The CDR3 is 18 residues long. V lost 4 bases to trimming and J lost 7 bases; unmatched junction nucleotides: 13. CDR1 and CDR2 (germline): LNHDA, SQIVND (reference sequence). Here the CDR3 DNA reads TGTGCCAGTAGTACCATACGGGGACAGGGGATCGTGAATTCACCCCTCCACTTT. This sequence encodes CASSTIRGQGIVNSPLHF.

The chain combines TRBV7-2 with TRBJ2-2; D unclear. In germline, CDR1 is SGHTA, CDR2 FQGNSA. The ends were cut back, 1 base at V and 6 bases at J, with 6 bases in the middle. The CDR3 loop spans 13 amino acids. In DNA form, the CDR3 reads TGTGCCAGCAGCTTAGTCCGTCCCGGGGAGCTGTTTTTT. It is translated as CASSLVRPGELFF.

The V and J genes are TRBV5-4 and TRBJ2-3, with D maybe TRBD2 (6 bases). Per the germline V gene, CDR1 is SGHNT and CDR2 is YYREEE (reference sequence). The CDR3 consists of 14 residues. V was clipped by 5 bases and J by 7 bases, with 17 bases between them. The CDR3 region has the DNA TGTGCCAGCAGAATGGGGGGAGAGGATCATACGCAGTATTTT. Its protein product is CASRMGGEDHTQYF.

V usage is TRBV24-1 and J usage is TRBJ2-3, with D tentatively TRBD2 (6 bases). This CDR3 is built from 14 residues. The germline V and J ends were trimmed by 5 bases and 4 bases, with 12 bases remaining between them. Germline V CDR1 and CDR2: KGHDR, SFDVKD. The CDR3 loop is CATSGSGGADTQYF. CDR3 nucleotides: TGTGCCACCAGTGGTAGCGGCGGCGCAGATACGCAGTATTTT.

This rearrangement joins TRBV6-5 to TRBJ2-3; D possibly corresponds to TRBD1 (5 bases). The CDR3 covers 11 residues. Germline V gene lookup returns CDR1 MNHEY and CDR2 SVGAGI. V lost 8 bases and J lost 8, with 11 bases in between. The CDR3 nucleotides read TGTGCCAGCTTTGGGCAGGGTACGCAGTATTTT. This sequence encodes CASFGQGTQYF.

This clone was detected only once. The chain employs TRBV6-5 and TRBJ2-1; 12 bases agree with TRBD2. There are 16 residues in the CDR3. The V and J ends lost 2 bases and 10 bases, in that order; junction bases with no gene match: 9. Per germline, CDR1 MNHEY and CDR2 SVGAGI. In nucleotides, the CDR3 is TGTGCCAGCAGTTACACCTCTAGCGGGAGGGAGACGGAGCAGTTCTTC. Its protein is CASSYTSSGRETEQFF.

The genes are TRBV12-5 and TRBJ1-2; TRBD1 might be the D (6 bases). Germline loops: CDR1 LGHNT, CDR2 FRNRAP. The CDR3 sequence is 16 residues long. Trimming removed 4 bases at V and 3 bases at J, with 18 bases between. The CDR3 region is CASGSNTGQNHYGYTF. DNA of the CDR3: TGTGCTAGTGGTTCGAACACTGGACAGAATCACTATGGCTACACCTTC.

The CDR3 is CASSAIAGAETQYF. The CDR3 DNA follows: TGTGCCAGCAGCGCTATAGCGGGAGCAGAGACCCAGTACTTC. J is TRBJ2-5 and V is TRBV11-2; 9 bases fit TRBD2. CDR3 length: 14 residues. The junction had 5 bases not matched to a gene; V was cut back by 5 bases and J by 4 bases. Looked up from germline, CDR1 is SGHAT and CDR2 is FQNNGV. Filled out from reference TRBV11-2 and TRBJ2-5, the complete variable domain reads EAGVAQSPRYKIIEKRQSVAFWCNPISGHATLYWYQQILGQGPKLLIQFQNNGVVDDSQLPKDRFSAERLKGVDSTLKIQPAKLEDSAVYLCASSAIAGAETQYFGPGTRLLVL.

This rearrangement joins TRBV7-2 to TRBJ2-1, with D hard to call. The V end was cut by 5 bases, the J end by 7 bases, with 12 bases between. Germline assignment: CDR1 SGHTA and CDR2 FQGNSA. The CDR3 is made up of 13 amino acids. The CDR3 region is CASSPTSPNEQFF. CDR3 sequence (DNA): TGTGCCAGCAGCCCCACTTCCCCTAATGAGCAGTTCTTC.

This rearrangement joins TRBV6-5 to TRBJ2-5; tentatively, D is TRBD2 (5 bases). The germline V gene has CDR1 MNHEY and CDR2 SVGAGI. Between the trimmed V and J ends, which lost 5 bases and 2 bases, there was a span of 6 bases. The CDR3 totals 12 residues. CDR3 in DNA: TGTGCCAGCAGTCGCGGGCAAGAGACCCAGTACTTC. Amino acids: CASSRGQETQYF.

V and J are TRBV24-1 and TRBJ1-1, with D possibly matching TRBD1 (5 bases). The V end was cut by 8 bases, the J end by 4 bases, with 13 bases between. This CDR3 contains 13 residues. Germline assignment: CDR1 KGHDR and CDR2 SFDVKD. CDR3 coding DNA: TGTGCCACCACCGAGCACGGGGGCACTGAAGCTTTCTTT. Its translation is CATTEHGGTEAFF.